One sample yielded the 14 T cell receptor beta chains listed below, sequenced in a study of T cell responses to AZD1222 COVID-19 vaccine. Some clones are missing from TCRdb's copy, which holds only in-frame ones; the method was immunoSEQ multiplex PCR. The sample includes 150,000 or so clones, under 95% seen only once; the top ten take roughly 2%. The starting material was peripheral blood, obtained on day 0 of AZD1222 vaccination. These receptors came from an adult in good health.

The V call is TRBV6-5, the J call TRBJ1-2, with 9 bases matching TRBD1. The CDR3 covers 16 residues. CDR1 is MNHEY, CDR2 SVGAGI, per germline. V trimming: 2 bases; J trimming: 3 bases; junction bases outside the gene matches: 7. The CDR3 protein is CASSYVRQGGYYGYTF. Written as DNA, the CDR3 is TGTGCCAGCAGTTACGTCCGACAGGGGGGTTACTATGGCTACACCTTC.

The chain links TRBV4-1 to TRBJ2-7; tentatively, D is TRBD1 (6 bases). Trimming removed 0 bases from V and 2 bases from J, with 8 bases in between. The germline CDR1 and CDR2 sequences are MGHRA and YSYEKL. The CDR3 contains 14 residues. Here the CDR3 reads CASSQDRGAYEQYF. As DNA, the CDR3 is TGCGCCAGCAGCCAAGACAGGGGAGCCTACGAGCAGTACTTC.

The sample holds a few counts of this clone. This chain connects TRBV18 to TRBJ1-3; 11 bases match TRBD1. CDR3 length: 19 residues. Germline V gene sequence: CDR1 KGHSH, CDR2 LQKENI. J lost 0 bases, V lost 3 bases, and 10 bases had no gene match. The CDR3 DNA follows: TGTGCCAGCTCACCGCGGGGACAGGGGGATTACGGCTCTGGAAACACCATATATTTT. This gives the protein CASSPRGQGDYGSGNTIYF. The variable domain in full, with the rest retrieved from reference TRBV18 and TRBJ1-3, is NAGVMQNPRHLVRRRGQEARLRCSPMKGHSHVYWYRQLPEEGLKFMVYLQKENIIDESGMPKERFSAEFPKEGPSILRIQQVVRGDSAAYFCASSPRGQGDYGSGNTIYFGEGSWLTVV.

V gene TRBV9 combines with J gene TRBJ2-1; 10 bases are a match to TRBD1. Per the germline V gene, CDR1 is SGDLS and CDR2 is YYNGEE. Unmatched junction bases numbered 1, after V lost 5 bases and J lost 5 bases. CDR3 length: 13 amino acids. CDR3 sequence reads: CASRGQGDNEQFF. The CDR3 nucleotides read TGTGCCAGCAGAGGACAGGGGGACAATGAGCAGTTCTTC.

The chain couples TRBV4-1 to TRBJ2-7; D remains unclear. The CDR3 has 15 residues. Germline CDR1 and CDR2: MGHRA and YSYEKL. V was cut by 1 base and J by 3 bases, with 13 bases left in between. The CDR3 DNA follows: TGCGCCAGCAGCCAAGTCCATGGCCCACGCTACGAGCAGTACTTC. Encoded protein: CASSQVHGPRYEQYF.

The chain couples TRBV12-3 or TRBV12-4 to TRBJ2-5; TRBD1 is a possible D gene (5 bases). The CDR3 covers 13 residues. V was clipped by 8 bases and J by 3 bases, with 13 bases between them. The CDR3 DNA reads as TGTGCCAGCCTGGGGCTAGATAAAGAGACCCAGTACTTC. Protein sequence: CASLGLDKETQYF.

A single count supports this clone. This chain connects TRBV29-1 to TRBJ1-2, with D perhaps matching TRBD1 (5 bases). Germline-derived CDR1 and CDR2 are SQVTM and ANQGSEA. This CDR3 is 13 amino acids long. Trimming left V 3 bases short and J 6 bases short, with 14 bases between. In nucleotides, the CDR3 is TGCAGCGTTGATAGGGGCCTGGGGGATGGCTACACCTTC. It translates to CSVDRGLGDGYTF.

The chain combines TRBV4-1 with TRBJ2-2; TRBD1 matches 7 bases. After removal of 4 bases from V and 5 bases from J, the junction contained 4 bases not matched to a gene. Germline CDR1 MGHRA, CDR2 YSYEKL. The CDR3 is 14 amino acids. The CDR3 DNA sequence: TGCGCCAGCAGCCTCAGACAGGGTACCGGGGAGCTGTTTTTT. The encoded protein is CASSLRQGTGELFF.

The chain uses TRBV5-4 and TRBJ1-6; D call uncertain. Germline V gives CDR1 SGHNT, CDR2 YYREEE (reference sequence). Trimming pared 2 bases from V and 0 bases from J, leaving 15 bases between. CDR3 length equals 18 residues. The CDR3 DNA reads as TGTGCCAGCAGCTTCCGTACCGGGTTTGTCTCCTATAATTCACCCCTCCACTTT. Encoded protein: CASSFRTGFVSYNSPLHF.

The J gene is TRBJ1-4, the V gene TRBV5-1; TRBD1 aligns across 8 bases. CDR3 length equals 14 residues. The ends lost 4 bases at V and 3 bases at J; junction bases unmatched: 2. Looked up from germline, CDR1 is SGHRS and CDR2 is YFSETQ. This chain's CDR3 is CASSMTGANEKLFF. The DNA of the CDR3 is TGCGCCAGCAGCATGACAGGGGCTAATGAAAAACTGTTTTTT.

This chain uses TRBV11-2 with TRBJ2-7; 8 bases align to TRBD2. The germline V gene encodes CDR1 SGHAT and CDR2 FQNNGV. The trim removed 5 bases at V and 4 bases at J, leaving 7 bases unmatched. CDR3 length: 14 amino acids. CDR3 DNA sequence: TGTGCCAGCAGCCGGGAGCGGGGGACTTACGAGCAGTACTTC. Residues: CASSRERGTYEQYF.

This clone was seen a handful of times. V gene TRBV6-1 combines with J gene TRBJ2-1; 12 bases map to TRBD2. V trimming: 3 bases; J trimming: 7 bases; junction bases outside the gene matches: 4. CDR3 size: 15 residues. Germline V gene data show CDR1 as MNHNS and CDR2 as SASEGT. This CDR3 is CASSELAGGPNEQFF. The CDR3 nucleotides read TGTGCCAGCAGTGAGCTAGCGGGGGGGCCAAATGAGCAGTTCTTC.

The CDR3 bases are TGTGCCAGCAGCTTAGCGGTGGCTTCACCCCTCCACTTT. Its translation is CASSLAVASPLHF. The chain couples TRBV7-9 to TRBJ1-6; D uncertain. CDR3 size: 13 residues. V lost 0 bases and J 9 bases, leaving 6 bases between the germline ends. Germline CDR1 SEHNR, CDR2 FQNEAQ (reference sequence).

The J gene is TRBJ1-6, the V gene TRBV11-2; 7 bases match TRBD1. The CDR3 loop spans 16 amino acids. Germline CDR1 reads SGHAT; CDR2 reads FQNNGV. V lost 5 bases, J lost 5 bases, and 9 bases stayed unmatched. The CDR3: CASSRRGTVNNSPLHF. The CDR3 DNA follows: TGTGCCAGCAGCCGACGCGGGACAGTCAATAATTCACCCCTCCACTTT.